This T cell receptor (beta chain) is drawn from a study of spatial heterogeneity in lung cancer (dated 2019 in TCRdb). Regarding the study in general: Beta-chain transcripts were consistently detected in greater numbers than alpha-chain transcripts, which likely reflected higher beta-chain transcript abundance. In the raw uncorrected reads, each unique combination of TCR and UMI appeared more than ten times on average. In non-small cell lung cancer, the study made a quantitative comparison of TCR alpha and beta repertoires among multiple tumor regions, matched nontumor lung and blood. Nonsynonymous mutation counts, determined by whole-exome sequencing of tumor tissue, were related to TCR repertoire features. Both alpha and beta chains were TCR-sequenced in hundreds of tumor regions, 64 matched nontumor lung samples and over 55 PBMC samples obtained at surgery. The investigation overall reported the following: Confirming at a functional level the hypothesis that regional TCRs recognize regional mutations was considered to require additional single-cell paired TCR alpha and beta sequencing. Ubiquitous expanded tumor TCRs showed up in blood more often at tumor resection than at routine follow-up.

This clonotype has at least ten counts. Its recognized antigen is unknown. There are no base qualities to consult, and no much larger clone falls within one base. The library was obtained by 5' RACE. Sequenced using a NextSeq 500. To allow correction of PCR and sequencing errors, the TCR library protocol tagged every TCR cDNA molecule with a unique molecular identifier. For the original study's pipeline: TCR identification, UMI-based error correction and CDR3 extraction were performed with Decombinator tools. TCRs above a frequency of 2 per 1,000, corresponding to the top 1% of the tumor frequency distribution, were defined as expanded. Renyi diversity was calculated using the R vegan package after each repertoire was subsampled 100 times to 5,000 TCRs. To build CDR3 similarity networks, amino acid triplet string-kernel similarity was used, and CDR3s were connected when their pairwise similarity was above 0.82. Using fastp trimming at Q25 and MiXCR clonotype assembly, TCRdb reanalyzed the public sequencing data and kept in-frame beta chains. Rows are unified per CDR3 protein, each entry keeping the most common DNA and genes. The V and J calls reflect TCRdb's pipeline rather than the authors' work. The sample table records about 36,000 distinct CDR3 sequences; roughly 6.5% of these occur just once. The ten largest clones capture over 25% of the sample.

Sample time point, as interpreted from the label and publication: sample taken at primary tumor resection. Samples were obtained from approximately 70 patients with early-stage, untreated non-small cell lung cancer from the lung TRACERx cohort. Whole RNA extracted from tumor and nontumor lung tissue, or from cryopreserved PBMC samples, was used for TCR sequencing without cell sorting. Only patients for whom sufficient RNA was available from at least two tumor regions were selected for TCR sequencing. The clonotype originates from a female donor with early-stage non-small cell lung cancer. The source material was PBMCs, sampled at surgery.

The nucleotide sequence is given as TGCAGTGCTAGAGATCGAGGGGCAATACTTGACTACGAGCAGTACTTC. Its protein product is CSARDRGAILDYEQYF. Rearrangement joined TRBV20-1 to TRBJ2-7; the D match is possibly TRBD1 or TRBD2, with 5 bases aligned in each. Looking up the germline V gene (reference sequence) yields CDR1 DFQATT and CDR2 SNEGSKA. At the junction V is shortened by 0 bases and J by 3 bases, with 18 bases in between. Including cysteine and phenylalanine, the CDR3 has 16 amino acids. CDR3 DNA only is kept here, 48 bases in frame from base 1.